This entry is about one T cell receptor (beta chain). Participants were aged roughly 18 to 95 years, lived in over 20 US areas, and enrolled virtually. This entry comes from a study of blood T cell repertoires in COVID-19. Study background: PBMCs, B-cell-depleted T cells, or T cells provided the cDNA or gDNA that made up the material.

Losses at the gene ends were 0 bases for V and 0 bases for J; bases not matched to a gene: 10. Germline V CDR1 and CDR2: LGHNT, FRNRAP. The CDR3 consists of 20 residues. In the original workflow: Scientists estimated how many nucleated cells there were by amplifying reference gene primers. Data came from immunoSEQ multiplex PCR; TCRdb stores just in-frame clones and leaves some out. That table is the source of V, J and clone size, and D and trimming were worked out from the DNA. The sample carries roughly 240,000 clones, roughly 90% recorded once. This sequence was found in a woman in her twenties or thirties with acute COVID-19. The sample consisted of PBMCs or T cells enriched from blood (not recorded which). This rearrangement joins TRBV12-5 to TRBJ1-6; 8 nucleotides align to TRBD1. The CDR3 DNA follows: TGTGCTAGTGGTTTGGTTCTGACAGGGGAGAGGAGCTCCTATAATTCACCCCTCCACTTT. Translating it yields CASGLVLTGERSSYNSPLHF.